This passage covers 18 T cell receptor beta chains from one sample sequenced in a study of cytomegalovirus exposure and HLA in healthy donors. The PCR used 60 Vbeta and 13 Jbeta primers. Profiled with immunoSEQ multiplex PCR; TCRdb holds only in-frame clones, not every one. The sample has 100,000 to 150,000 clones; 65% to 90% are singletons. Sequencing used PBMCs. Receptors originate from a girl aged 2-10 years in good health and CMV-seronegative.

The chain recombines TRBV28 with TRBJ1-2; 10 bases match TRBD1. In germline, CDR1 is MDHEN, CDR2 SYDVKM. The CDR3 has 14 amino acids. The J segment lost 7 bases and the V segment lost 5 bases, leaving 7 bases of the junction unmatched. CDR3 region: CASSPTGTGVGYTF. The CDR3 region has the DNA TGTGCCAGCAGTCCCACCGGGACAGGGGTTGGCTACACCTTC.

Concerning this clone itself: The sample carries other DNA sequences with the same CDR3. The DNA of the CDR3 is TGTGCCACCAGCAGAGATTCGGCGGGGGCCCCCAACGAGCAGTACTTC. This encodes CATSRDSAGAPNEQYF. The chain joins TRBV15 to TRBJ2-7; maybe TRBD2 (7 bases). This CDR3 spans 16 amino acids. Germline CDR1 LNHNV, CDR2 YYDKDF (reference sequence). Trimming took 0 bases from V and 5 from J, leaving 17 bases between them.

The CDR3, as DNA: TGCGCCAGCAGCTTCTTAGCGGGGGAGCAGTTCTTC. This translates into CASSFLAGEQFF. The gene calls are TRBV5-1 and TRBJ2-1; 8 nucleotides line up with TRBD2. J was trimmed by 10 bases and V by 2 bases; bases with no gene match: 2. Per the germline V gene, CDR1 is SGHRS and CDR2 is YFSETQ. The CDR3 runs 12 residues.

This clone came up once. The rearrangement uses TRBV7-2 and TRBJ2-5, with D possibly being TRBD1 (6 bases). This CDR3 region has 14 residues. Trimming removed 1 base from V and 0 bases from J, with 6 bases in between. CDR1 and CDR2 (germline): SGHTA, FQGNSA. CDR3 DNA: TGTGCCAGCAGCTTAGACAGGGACCAAGAGACCCAGTACTTC. Protein product: CASSLDRDQETQYF.

This chain connects TRBV19 to TRBJ2-7; TRBD2 is a possible D gene (7 bases). Looked up from germline, CDR1 is LNHDA and CDR2 is SQIVND (reference sequence). The CDR3 has 13 residues. V shed 8 bases and J shed 3 bases, with 14 bases lying between them. The CDR3: CASRQRGGYEQYF. CDR3 coding DNA: TGTGCCAGTCGGCAAAGGGGGGGCTACGAGCAGTACTTC.

V is TRBV7-8 and J is TRBJ1-5; D possibly corresponds to TRBD1 (6 bases). The ends were cut back, 5 bases at V and 0 bases at J, with 14 bases in the middle. CDR3 size: 16 residues. From germline, CDR1 is SGHVS and CDR2 FQNEAQ. The CDR3 sequence is CASSRARGYSNQPQHF. As DNA, the CDR3 is TGTGCCAGCAGCCGTGCGAGGGGGTATAGCAATCAGCCCCAGCATTTT.

The table lists this clone with a few counts. This chain connects TRBV4-3 to TRBJ2-1; a weak D match, TRBD2 (5 bases). The germline CDR1 and CDR2 sequences are LGHNA and YSLEER. Trimming cost V 0 bases and J 7 bases, with 16 bases left between them. This CDR3 contains 16 residues. CDR3 loop: CASSQDFPGRENEQFF. CDR3 DNA: TGCGCCAGCAGCCAAGATTTCCCGGGAAGGGAAAATGAGCAGTTCTTC.

A word on this clone: This same CDR3 is encoded by further DNA sequences in the sample. V and J are TRBV6-1 and TRBJ1-4; D is ambiguous. Germline-derived CDR1 and CDR2 are MNHNS and SASEGT. V was trimmed by 4 bases and J by 2 bases, leaving 11 bases between them. The CDR3 has 15 amino acids. In nucleotides, the CDR3 is TGTGCCAGCAGTGGATACAGAGCTACTAATGAAAAACTGTTTTTT. Encoded protein: CASSGYRATNEKLFF.

The gene calls are TRBV6-1 and TRBJ2-3; D perhaps matches TRBD2 (5 bases). CDR1 and CDR2 (germline): MNHNS, SASEGT. This CDR3 has 16 amino acids. V lost 4 bases, J lost 4 bases, and 18 bases lay in between. CDR3 residues: CASSAKPPTSSDTQYF. CDR3 bases: TGTGCCAGCAGTGCTAAACCCCCTACTAGTTCAGATACGCAGTATTTT.

The gene calls are TRBV14 and TRBJ2-1; 10 nucleotides line up with TRBD2. The CDR3 loop spans 16 amino acids. J was trimmed by 4 bases and V by 4 bases; bases with no gene match: 7. Germline V gene data show CDR1 as SGHDN and CDR2 as FVKESK. The CDR3 DNA follows: TGTGCCAGCAGCCTTCCCCCGGGACTAGCGTACAATGAGCAGTTCTTC. Residues: CASSLPPGLAYNEQFF.

The chain has TRBV28 and TRBJ2-7; 9 positions agree with TRBD2. The junction had 7 bases not matched to a gene; V was cut back by 10 bases and J by 0 bases. This CDR3 has 14 amino acids. Germline-derived CDR1 and CDR2 are MDHEN and SYDVKM. CDR3 bases: TGTGCCATCAGCGGGGGGTCCATCTCCTACGAGCAGTACTTC. Its translation is CAISGGSISYEQYF. Full variable domain (missing parts from reference TRBV28 and TRBJ2-7): DVKVTQSSRYLVKRTGEKVFLECVQDMDHENMFWYRQDPGLGLRLIYFSYDVKMKEKGDIPEGYSVSREKKERFSLILESASTNQTSMYLCAISGGSISYEQYFGPGTRLTVT.

V and J are TRBV30 and TRBJ2-2; tentative D call: TRBD1 (5 bases). CDR3 length equals 11 residues. The V end lost 5 bases, the J end lost 4 bases, and 5 bases lay between the germline ends. Per germline, CDR1 GTSNPN and CDR2 SVGIG (reference sequence). CDR3 region: CAWQGTGELFF. The CDR3 DNA reads as TGTGCCTGGCAGGGCACCGGGGAGCTGTTTTTT.

In this sample, this clone turned up a few times. The CDR3 reads CASSPPLAEAFF. The CDR3 DNA is TGTGCCAGTAGCCCCCCCTTAGCTGAAGCTTTCTTT. This chain uses TRBV19 with TRBJ1-1; D not resolved. The CDR3 runs 12 residues. CDR1 LNHDA and CDR2 SQIVND come from the germline V gene (reference sequence). Deletions cut 6 bases from V and 6 bases from J, with 11 bases between.

The gene calls are TRBV9 and TRBJ1-5; no definite D call. V gave up 0 bases and J gave up 5 bases, with 12 bases separating them. The CDR3 runs 15 residues. The germline V gene has CDR1 SGDLS and CDR2 YYNGEE. The CDR3 bases are TGTGCCAGCAGCGTAGGAACAACCGTCGATCAGCCCCAGCATTTT. This sequence encodes CASSVGTTVDQPQHF.

This clone has a handful of counts. The V gene is TRBV10-2, the J gene TRBJ1-1, with D hard to call. The CDR3 contains 10 residues. Trimming left V 9 bases short and J 4 bases short, with 6 bases between. From germline, CDR1 is WSHSY and CDR2 SAAADI. The CDR3 bases are TGCGCCAGTCGGGGCACTGAAGCTTTCTTT. Protein sequence: CASRGTEAFF.

The chain is built from TRBV19 and TRBJ1-1, with 8 nucleotides matching TRBD1. This CDR3 contains 15 residues. Germline trimming cut 4 bases from V and 6 bases from J; bases unmatched to any gene: 10. The V gene's germline CDR1 is LNHDA and CDR2 SQIVND (reference sequence). CDR3 region: CASSTLTGGTAEAFF. In DNA, the CDR3 is TGTGCCAGTAGTACACTAACAGGGGGAACCGCTGAAGCTTTCTTT.

The rearrangement links TRBV7-8 to TRBJ2-2; TRBD1 aligns across 11 bases. The V gene end was trimmed by 7 bases and the J gene end by 6 bases; junction bases not matched to a gene: 10. The CDR3 is 16 residues long. Germline CDR1 and CDR2: SGHVS and FQNEAQ. As DNA, the CDR3 is TGTGCCAGCACCGGCCGGGACAGGGGGACGGCCGGGGAGCTGTTTTTT. This translates into CASTGRDRGTAGELFF.

This chain connects TRBV7-2 to TRBJ1-2; no definite D call. This CDR3 spans 14 amino acids. Trimming shortened V by 1 base and J by 5 bases, and 11 bases separated the two germline ends. Germline V gene lookup returns CDR1 SGHTA and CDR2 FQGNSA. As DNA, the CDR3 is TGTGCCAGCAGCTTAGTGCAGGACTGGTATGGCTACACCTTC. Translation: CASSLVQDWYGYTF.